One sample yielded the 30 T cell receptor beta chains listed below, sequenced in a study of blood T cell repertoires in COVID-19. Here immunoSEQ multiplex PCR was the method, and the copy in TCRdb shows in-frame clones only, minus some. Among 200,000 or so clones listed, around three quarters were seen once. Specimen: peripheral blood. The receptors shown here come from a man aged 55 to 70 with active or convalescent COVID-19.

CDR3 nucleotides: TGTGCCAGTAGTGTTGGACTAGCGGGGAGCACAGATACGCAGTATTTT. Residues: CASSVGLAGSTDTQYF. The V and J genes are TRBV19 and TRBJ2-3; 12 nucleotides agree with TRBD2. The CDR3 length is 16 residues. The germline gives CDR1 LNHDA, CDR2 SQIVND (reference sequence). With 5 bases clipped from V and 0 bases from J, the junction kept 3 bases outside the gene matches.

The V and J genes are TRBV3-1 (or the pseudogene TRBV3-2) and TRBJ1-4; tentative D call: TRBD1 (5 bases). Germline V lookup: CDR1 LGHDT, CDR2 YNNKEL (reference sequence). This CDR3 comprises 13 residues. Trimming took 5 bases from V and 5 from J, leaving 9 bases between them. CDR3 in amino acids: CASSGTLNEKLFF. CDR3 sequence (DNA): TGTGCCAGCAGCGGGACTCTCAATGAAAAACTGTTTTTT.

V usage is TRBV6-2 or TRBV6-3 and J usage is TRBJ1-2, with a tentative D call TRBD1 (6 bases). Per the germline V gene, CDR1 is MNHEY and CDR2 is SVGEGT. Trimming took off 4 bases at V and 4 bases at J, with 10 bases between the two ends. CDR3 size: 13 residues. This CDR3 reads CASSSGTTYGYTF. CDR3 DNA sequence: TGTGCCAGCAGTTCGGGGACAACCTATGGCTACACCTTC.

CDR3 bases: TGTGCCAGCAGCCCATCGACTTCTTCACGCTCCTACAATGAGCAGTTCTTC. This translates into CASSPSTSSRSYNEQFF. This rearrangement joins TRBV11-2 to TRBJ2-1; D call uncertain. This CDR3 has 17 residues. V lost 5 bases and J lost 0, with 17 bases in between. In germline, CDR1 is SGHAT, CDR2 FQNNGV. The full variable domain, completed using reference TRBV11-2 and TRBJ2-1, is EAGVAQSPRYKIIEKRQSVAFWCNPISGHATLYWYQQILGQGPKLLIQFQNNGVVDDSQLPKDRFSAERLKGVDSTLKIQPAKLEDSAVYLCASSPSTSSRSYNEQFFGPGTRLTVL.

This clone has more than one count but fewer than ten. The chain recombines TRBV28 with TRBJ1-2, with 7 bases identical to TRBD1. V trimming: 6 bases; J trimming: 7 bases; junction bases outside the gene matches: 11. The germline gives CDR1 MDHEN, CDR2 SYDVKM. The CDR3 totals 14 residues. CDR3 coding DNA: TGTGCCAGCAGGGTGGGACAGTCCAGGCGTGGCTACACCTTC. This gives the protein CASRVGQSRRGYTF.

This clone was picked up a small number of times. The chain is built from TRBV7-9 and TRBJ2-3, with 7 bases fitting TRBD1. There are 15 residues in the CDR3. Germline-derived CDR1 and CDR2 are SEHNR and FQNEAQ (reference sequence). The ends lost 1 base at V and 4 bases at J; junction bases unmatched: 5. Here the CDR3 DNA reads TGTGCCAGCAGCTTAGACGTAGGGGGCCCAGATACGCAGTATTTT. This gives the protein CASSLDVGGPDTQYF.

The chain couples TRBV4-3 to TRBJ2-7; no clear D gene. Germline CDR1 is LGHNA and CDR2 is YSLEER. V dropped 1 base and J dropped 3 bases, with 10 bases sitting between them. The CDR3 is 14 residues long. The CDR3 is CASSQVSSSYEQYF. Written as DNA, the CDR3 is TGCGCCAGCAGCCAAGTTTCATCCAGCTACGAGCAGTACTTC.

The gene calls are TRBV11-2 and TRBJ2-1, with a tentative D call TRBD1 (6 bases). With 5 bases removed from V and 0 bases from J, the gap between germline ends came to 11 bases. The CDR3 loop spans 15 amino acids. Germline values: CDR1 SGHAT, CDR2 FQNNGV. The CDR3 DNA sequence: TGTGCCAGCAGCCAGGACAGTAGCTCCTACAATGAGCAGTTCTTC. Translation: CASSQDSSSYNEQFF. Using reference TRBV11-2 and TRBJ2-1 for the parts outside the CDR3, the full variable domain is EAGVAQSPRYKIIEKRQSVAFWCNPISGHATLYWYQQILGQGPKLLIQFQNNGVVDDSQLPKDRFSAERLKGVDSTLKIQPAKLEDSAVYLCASSQDSSSYNEQFFGPGTRLTVL.

There are a few counts of this clone. The chain combines TRBV27 with TRBJ2-1; D unresolved. The length of the CDR3 is 11 residues. CDR1 is MNHEY and CDR2 is SMNVEV in the germline V gene (reference sequence). V dropped 10 bases and J dropped 9 bases, with 13 bases sitting between them. The CDR3 region has the DNA TGTGCCACCTCCGGTGGAGTTGAGCAGTTCTTC. Its protein product is CATSGGVEQFF.

The chain carries TRBV11-2 and TRBJ1-5; no reliable D call. Trimming left V 4 bases short and J 7 bases short, with 17 bases between. The CDR3 runs to 15 residues. The germline V gene has CDR1 SGHAT and CDR2 FQNNGV. The CDR3 sequence is CASSSLAGMGQPQHF. The CDR3, as DNA: TGTGCCAGCAGCTCATTGGCGGGTATGGGCCAGCCCCAGCATTTT.

CDR3: CASGSDWAVETQYF. The CDR3 bases are TGTGCCAGCGGGTCGGACTGGGCTGTGGAGACCCAGTACTTC. This chain connects TRBV25-1 to TRBJ2-5, with D possibly matching TRBD2 (5 bases). Per the germline V gene, CDR1 is MGHDK and CDR2 is SYGVNS. The CDR3 is 14 residues long. The V gene lost 8 bases and the J gene lost 5 bases, with 18 bases spanning the gap.

Only a few counts were recorded for this clone. The gene calls are TRBV19 and TRBJ1-5; D call uncertain. This CDR3 is built from 12 residues. V lost 2 bases to trimming and J lost 4 bases, with 3 bases between them. The germline V gene has CDR1 LNHDA and CDR2 SQIVND (reference sequence). As DNA, the CDR3 is TGTGCCAGTAGTATACAGAATCAGCCCCAGCATTTT. It translates to CASSIQNQPQHF.

This clone was counted a few times. V and J are TRBV6-2 or TRBV6-3 and TRBJ1-2, with 9 bases lining up with TRBD1. From germline, CDR1 is MNHEY and CDR2 SVGEGT. This CDR3 is 15 amino acids long. J gave up 2 bases and V 0 bases, and 1 base lay outside the gene matches. CDR3 residues: CASSYSGTGNYGYTF. DNA for the CDR3: TGTGCCAGCAGTTACTCGGGGACAGGGAACTATGGCTACACCTTC.

As regards this clone: Additional DNA sequences in this sample encode the identical CDR3. The J gene is TRBJ1-1, the V gene TRBV27, with TRBD1 matching 8 bases. J lost 5 bases, V lost 5 bases, and 10 bases had no gene match. CDR1 is MNHEY and CDR2 is SMNVEV in the germline V gene (reference sequence). The CDR3 totals 15 residues. The CDR3 spells CASSPRTGLGTEAFF. The CDR3 DNA reads as TGTGCCAGCAGTCCGCGGACAGGGTTAGGAACTGAAGCTTTCTTT.

The rearrangement links TRBV7-2 to TRBJ2-4; TRBD1 might be the D (6 bases). The CDR3 sequence is 19 residues long. Germline V lookup: CDR1 SGHTA, CDR2 FQGNSA. Trimming shortened V by 4 bases and J by 1 base, and 23 bases separated the two germline ends. The CDR3 DNA reads as TGTGCCAGCAGCTCGGAATTCCAGGGGCACATCTCTGCCAAAAACATTCAGTACTTC. Amino acids: CASSSEFQGHISAKNIQYF.

This clone was recorded a few times. The chain uses TRBV21-1 and TRBJ1-4; the table's TRBD1 call for D was not verified on the DNA. TRBV21-1 is termed a pseudogene. This CDR3 has 14 amino acids. As DNA, the CDR3 is TGTGCCAGCAGCAAGGACAGGGTCGTAGAAAAACTGTTTTTT. Translating it yields CASSKDRVVEKLFF.

In DNA form, the CDR3 reads TGCGCCAGCAGCCAAGATCTACAGAGAGAGACCCAGTACTTC. Translating it yields CASSQDLQRETQYF. The rearrangement uses TRBV4-3 and TRBJ2-5; D remains unclear. The CDR3 has 14 residues. CDR1 is LGHNA and CDR2 is YSLEER in the germline V gene. V was clipped by 0 bases and J by 4 bases, with 9 bases between them.

The chain uses TRBV30 and TRBJ1-2, with 7 bases identical to TRBD1. The V gene end was trimmed by 5 bases and the J gene end by 8 bases; junction bases not matched to a gene: 8. CDR1 GTSNPN and CDR2 SVGIG come from the germline V gene (reference sequence). The CDR3 length is 12 residues. In DNA, the CDR3 is TGTGCCTGGGCGGGACAGCTGGGCGGCTACACCTTC. It encodes CAWAGQLGGYTF.

This clone came up once. The rearrangement joins TRBV7-2 to TRBJ2-2; 9 bases line up with TRBD1. This CDR3 contains 15 residues. The germline V gene encodes CDR1 SGHTA and CDR2 FQGNSA. V trimming: 5 bases; J trimming: 6 bases; junction bases outside the gene matches: 7. Written as DNA, the CDR3 is TGTGCCAGCAGCCCAGGCCGGGACAGGGCCGGGGAGCTGTTTTTT. This codes for CASSPGRDRAGELFF.

The chain recombines TRBV27 with TRBJ2-5; unclear D gene. Trimming removed 0 bases from V and 5 bases from J, with 4 bases in between. Germline CDR1 MNHEY, CDR2 SMNVEV (reference sequence). The CDR3 has 12 amino acids. CDR3 in amino acids: CASSLSGETQYF. The CDR3 bases are TGTGCCAGCAGTTTATCCGGGGAGACCCAGTACTTC.

The chain recombines TRBV15 with TRBJ2-3; D uncertain. This CDR3 comprises 13 residues. The ends were cut back, 1 base at V and 3 bases at J, with 5 bases in the middle. Germline loops: CDR1 LNHNV, CDR2 YYDKDF (reference sequence). CDR3: CATSRGETDTQYF. CDR3 sequence (DNA): TGTGCCACCAGCAGAGGAGAGACAGATACGCAGTATTTT.

The CDR3 reads CASSGLGQGANEQFF. The CDR3 region has the DNA TGTGCCAGCAGCGGACTAGGACAGGGGGCGAATGAGCAGTTCTTC. The V call is TRBV9, the J call TRBJ2-1; TRBD1 matches at 11 bases. The V gene's germline CDR1 is SGDLS and CDR2 YYNGEE. The CDR3 is 15 amino acids. V was clipped by 3 bases and J by 7 bases; unmatched bases: 6.

As for this clone: This sample includes further DNA sequences coding for the same CDR3. The genes are TRBV5-1 and TRBJ2-7; D perhaps matches TRBD1 (6 bases). CDR1 is SGHRS and CDR2 is YFSETQ in the germline V gene. Trimming shortened V by 4 bases and J by 3 bases, and 11 bases separated the two germline ends. The CDR3 consists of 13 residues. CDR3 region: CASSRDNSYEQYF. CDR3 DNA: TGCGCCAGCAGCCGGGACAATAGCTACGAGCAGTACTTC.

The chain has TRBV6-5 and TRBJ1-1; TRBD1 is a possible D gene (5 bases). In germline, CDR1 is MNHEY, CDR2 SVGAGI. The CDR3 totals 13 residues. V lost 8 bases to trimming and J lost 2 bases, with 12 bases between them. The CDR3 nucleotides are TGTGCCAGCGGGGGAGGGGCCAACACTGAAGCTTTCTTT. Protein: CASGGGANTEAFF.

The V and J genes are TRBV28 and TRBJ2-7, with 7 positions matching TRBD2. The CDR3 has 17 amino acids. CDR1 is MDHEN and CDR2 is SYDVKM in the germline V gene. V gave up 3 bases and J gave up 3 bases; unmatched junction bases: 14. CDR3 nucleotides: TGTGCCAGCAGTTTTGGAGGTTGGGCTAGCGGAAACTACGAGCAGTACTTC. Translated, it gives CASSFGGWASGNYEQYF.

The rearrangement uses TRBV7-8 and TRBJ2-1, with no clear D. The CDR3 runs to 16 residues. The germline gives CDR1 SGHVS, CDR2 FQNEAQ. V lost 1 base and J lost 7, with 17 bases in between. CDR3 sequence reads: CASSLVGLSKDNEQFF. DNA for the CDR3: TGTGCCAGCAGCTTAGTTGGGCTATCCAAAGATAATGAGCAGTTCTTC. Complete variable domain (other parts from reference TRBV7-8 and TRBJ2-1): GAGVSQSPRYKVAKRGQDVALRCDPISGHVSLFWYQQALGQGPEFLTYFQNEAQLDKSGLPSDRFFAERPEGSVSTLKIQRTQQEDSAVYLCASSLVGLSKDNEQFFGPGTRLTVL.

The J gene is TRBJ2-1, the V gene TRBV28, with TRBD2 matching over 10 bases. Germline V gene lookup returns CDR1 MDHEN and CDR2 SYDVKM. The CDR3 sequence is 14 residues long. V lost 6 bases and J lost 4; bases outside the gene matches: 3. The CDR3 coding sequence is TGTGCCAGCAGCGGGACTAGCGTTTACAATGAGCAGTTCTTC. It translates to CASSGTSVYNEQFF. The entire variable domain, with the rest obtained from reference TRBV28 and TRBJ2-1, is as follows: DVKVTQSSRYLVKRTGEKVFLECVQDMDHENMFWYRQDPGLGLRLIYFSYDVKMKEKGDIPEGYSVSREKKERFSLILESASTNQTSMYLCASSGTSVYNEQFFGPGTRLTVL.

The chain is built from TRBV30 and TRBJ1-2, with unresolved D. V was trimmed by 1 base and J by 8 bases, leaving 14 bases between them. The CDR3 consists of 13 residues. Per germline, CDR1 GTSNPN and CDR2 SVGIG (reference sequence). CDR3 region: CAWSGALGFGYTF. The DNA of the CDR3 is TGTGCCTGGAGTGGGGCCTTGGGCTTCGGCTACACCTTC.

This chain uses TRBV9 with TRBJ2-4; weak D call: TRBD2 (6 bases). CDR3 length equals 15 residues. The germline V gene encodes CDR1 SGDLS and CDR2 YYNGEE. V lost 4 bases to trimming and J lost 8 bases, with 19 bases between them. The CDR3, as DNA: TGTGCCAGCAGCCCAGAGAGGTCCGGGGAGGACATTCAGTACTTC. Translated: CASSPERSGEDIQYF.

The CDR3 sequence: CASSPRTSANEQFF. CDR3 DNA sequence: TGTGCCAGCAGTCCTCGGACTAGCGCGAATGAGCAGTTCTTC. J is TRBJ2-1 and V is TRBV3-1 (or the pseudogene TRBV3-2), with TRBD2 identical over 9 bases. Germline-derived CDR1 and CDR2 are LGHDT and YNNKEL (reference sequence). Unmatched junction bases numbered 7, after V lost 6 bases and J lost 7 bases. The CDR3 runs 14 residues.